The rows below give T cell receptor beta chains drawn from one sample of a study of blood T cell repertoires in COVID-19. Method: immunoSEQ multiplex PCR; TCRdb's copy keeps in-frame clones and lacks some. The repertoire holds over 250,000 clones, with 83% as singletons. Material for sequencing was peripheral blood. The source of these receptors is a woman between 45 and 65 years old who had recovered from COVID-19. The CDR3 runs from the conserved cysteine through the conserved F or W. The D gene is left open where the match is weak. A clone size is listed for some rows: how often the clone was seen (once, few, many), or a class if it is expanded.

CDR3 length	J gene	clone size	D gene	V gene	CDR3 protein	CDR3 DNA
13	TRBJ2-5	NA	NA	TRBV18	CASSPVSQETQYF	TGTGCCAGCTCCCCTGTGTCCCAAGAGACCCAGTACTTC
11	TRBJ1-1	NA	NA	TRBV29-1	CSLRLGTEAFF	TGCAGCTTACGACTTGGCACTGAAGCTTTCTTT
15	TRBJ1-2	few	NA	TRBV4-3	CASSQDPRADYGYTF	TGCGCCAGCAGCCAAGATCCCAGGGCAGACTATGGCTACACCTTC
15	TRBJ1-6	NA	NA	TRBV7-3	CASSPRAEYNSPLHF	TGTGCCAGCAGCCCGCGGGCAGAGTATAATTCACCCCTCCACTTT
14	TRBJ2-1	NA	TRBD2	TRBV4-3	CASSQPGLGNEQFF	TGCGCCAGCAGCCAACCGGGACTAGGGAATGAGCAGTTCTTC
14	TRBJ1-2	NA	TRBD1	TRBV5-5	CASSSIGGGHGYTF	TGTGCCAGCAGCTCAATAGGGGGCGGCCATGGCTACACCTTC
11	TRBJ2-3	NA	NA	TRBV6-5	CASSQIDTQYF	TGTGCCAGCAGCCAGATAGATACGCAGTATTTT
17	TRBJ2-2	NA	TRBD1	TRBV24-1	CATSDIQGASSTGELFF	TGTGCCACCAGTGATATACAGGGGGCGAGTAGCACCGGGGAGCTGTTTTTT
16	TRBJ2-5	NA	NA	TRBV11-2	CASSSGLGPTQETQYF	TGTGCCAGCAGCTCCGGACTCGGCCCAACCCAAGAGACCCAGTACTTC
13	TRBJ2-6	NA	TRBD2	TRBV6-5	CASRGGGANVLTF	TGTGCCAGCCGCGGGGGAGGGGCCAACGTCCTGACTTTC
17	TRBJ2-5	NA	TRBD2	TRBV5-4	CASSLAGEGRHQETQYF	TGTGCCAGCAGCTTGGCGGGGGAGGGACGTCACCAAGAGACCCAGTACTTC
16	TRBJ1-5	NA	NA	TRBV23-1	CASSQSYSFGNQPQHF	TGCGCCAGCAGTCAATCGTACAGTTTCGGCAATCAGCCCCAGCATTTT
13	TRBJ1-2	NA	NA	TRBV30	CAWTSWRDGGYTF	TGTGCCTGGACCTCGTGGAGGGACGGAGGCTACACCTTC
14	TRBJ2-3	NA	NA	TRBV5-1	CASSTGVATDTQYF	TGCGCCAGCAGTACCGGGGTAGCGACAGATACGCAGTATTTT
18	TRBJ2-1	few	NA	TRBV4-1	CASSQGQVGGRVGNEQFF	TGCGCCAGCAGCCAAGGGCAGGTGGGGGGGCGGGTAGGCAATGAGCAGTTCTTC
14	TRBJ1-5	NA	NA	TRBV6-2/TRBV6-3	CASSYSRGNQPQHF	TGTGCCAGCAGTTACTCCCGGGGCAATCAGCCCCAGCATTTT
16	TRBJ2-3	NA	TRBD1	TRBV18	CASSPPGTGATDTQYF	TGTGCCAGCTCACCCCCCGGGACAGGGGCAACAGATACGCAGTATTTT
15	TRBJ1-6	NA	NA	TRBV5-6	CASSLGAQGNSPLHF	TGTGCCAGCAGCTTGGGTGCACAGGGAAATTCACCCCTCCACTTT
15	TRBJ2-2	once	TRBD1	TRBV24-1	CAIRPGTANTGELFF	TGTGCCATCCGCCCCGGGACAGCGAACACCGGGGAGCTGTTTTTT